Listed below are T cell receptor beta chains from one sample, sequenced in a study of T cell responses to AZD1222 COVID-19 vaccine. Sequencing was performed with immunoSEQ multiplex PCR; in TCRdb, only in-frame clones are kept and a portion is missing. The sample consists of some 200,000 clones, approximately 91% of them appearing once. The input for sequencing was peripheral blood, taken on day 0 of AZD1222 vaccination. These TCRs come from an adult in good health. Both conserved end residues are part of each CDR3. A D gene is named only where the DNA matches it firmly. Clone size is given for some rows only: seen once, a few or many times, or a class if the clone is expanded.

V gene	J gene	D gene	clone size	CDR3 protein	CDR3 DNA
TRBV5-5	TRBJ1-1	-	-	CASSQTEVRNTEAFF	TGTGCCAGCAGCCAGACAGAGGTTCGAAACACTGAAGCTTTCTTT
TRBV2	TRBJ2-2	TRBD1	-	CASTTQGPGTGELFF	TGTGCCAGCACAACACAGGGGCCGGGGACCGGGGAGCTGTTTTTT
TRBV19	TRBJ1-5	-	-	CASSIDREIWQPQHF	TGTGCCAGTAGTATAGATCGGGAGATTTGGCAGCCCCAGCATTTT
TRBV2	TRBJ1-1	-	-	CASSAGVGTFF	TGTGCCAGCAGTGCCGGGGTGGGGACTTTCTTT
TRBV11-2	TRBJ2-7	-	-	CASSALYGGEQYF	TGTGCCAGCAGCGCCTTATACGGGGGCGAGCAGTACTTC
TRBV6-5	TRBJ1-1	TRBD1	once	CASSLGQHEAFF	TGTGCCAGCAGCCTGGGACAGCATGAAGCTTTCTTT
TRBV5-1	TRBJ2-2	-	-	CASSLGAQNTGELFF	TGCGCCAGCAGCTTGGGGGCACAGAACACCGGGGAGCTGTTTTTT
TRBV6-5	TRBJ1-4	-	-	CASSPGPREKLFF	TGTGCCAGCTCCCCCGGGCCTCGGGAAAAACTGTTTTTT
TRBV2	TRBJ2-2	-	-	CASGTMTSGELFF	TGTGCCAGCGGGACGATGACCTCCGGGGAGCTGTTTTTT
TRBV5-1	TRBJ2-3	-	-	CASSATDTQYF	TGCGCCAGCAGCGCCACAGATACGCAGTATTTT
TRBV6-5	TRBJ2-1	-	-	CASQTYNEQFF	TGTGCCAGCCAGACCTACAATGAGCAGTTCTTC
TRBV5-8	TRBJ1-1	-	-	CASSFLQNTNTEAFF	TGTGCCAGCAGCTTTTTGCAGAACACGAACACTGAAGCTTTCTTT
TRBV5-6	TRBJ2-3	-	-	CASSFYALGGTDTQYF	TGTGCCAGCAGCTTTTATGCTTTGGGGGGTACAGATACGCAGTATTTT